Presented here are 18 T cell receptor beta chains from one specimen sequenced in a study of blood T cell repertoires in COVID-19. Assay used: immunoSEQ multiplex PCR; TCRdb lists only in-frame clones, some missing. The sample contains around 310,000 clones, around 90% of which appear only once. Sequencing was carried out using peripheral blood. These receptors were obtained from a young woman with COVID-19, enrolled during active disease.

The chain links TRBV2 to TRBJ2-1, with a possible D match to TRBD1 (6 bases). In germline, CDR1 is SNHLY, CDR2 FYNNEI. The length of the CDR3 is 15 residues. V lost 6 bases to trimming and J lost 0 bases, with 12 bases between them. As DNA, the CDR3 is TGTGCCAGCAGCCGCGACAGGAACTCCTACAATGAGCAGTTCTTC. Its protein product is CASSRDRNSYNEQFF.

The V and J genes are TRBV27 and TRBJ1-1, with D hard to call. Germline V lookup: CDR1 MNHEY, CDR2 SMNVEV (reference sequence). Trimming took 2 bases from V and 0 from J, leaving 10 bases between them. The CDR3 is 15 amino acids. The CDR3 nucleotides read TGTGCCAGCAGTTTAGCTGGGAGGGTGAACACTGAAGCTTTCTTT. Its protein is CASSLAGRVNTEAFF.

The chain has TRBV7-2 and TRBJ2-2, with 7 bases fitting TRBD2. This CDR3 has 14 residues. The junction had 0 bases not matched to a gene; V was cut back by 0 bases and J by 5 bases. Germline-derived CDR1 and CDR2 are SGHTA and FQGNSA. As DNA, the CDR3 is TGTGCCAGCAGCTTAGCGGGGGGGACCGGGGAGCTGTTTTTT. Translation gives CASSLAGGTGELFF.

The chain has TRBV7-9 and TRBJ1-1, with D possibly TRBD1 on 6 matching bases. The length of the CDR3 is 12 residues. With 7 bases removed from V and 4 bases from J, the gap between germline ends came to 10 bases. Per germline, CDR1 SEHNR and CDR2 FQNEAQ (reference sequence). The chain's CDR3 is CASTQGSTEAFF. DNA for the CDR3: TGTGCCAGCACACAGGGCAGCACTGAAGCTTTCTTT.

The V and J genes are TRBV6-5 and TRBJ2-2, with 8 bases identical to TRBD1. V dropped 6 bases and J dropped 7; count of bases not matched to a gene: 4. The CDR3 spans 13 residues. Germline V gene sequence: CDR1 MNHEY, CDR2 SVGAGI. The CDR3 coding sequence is TGTGCCAGCAGGGACAGGGAGATCGGGGAGCTGTTTTTT. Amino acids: CASRDREIGELFF.

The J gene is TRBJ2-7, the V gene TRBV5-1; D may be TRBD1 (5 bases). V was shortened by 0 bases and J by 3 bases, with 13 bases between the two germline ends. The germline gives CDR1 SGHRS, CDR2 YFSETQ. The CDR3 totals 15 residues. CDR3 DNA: TGCGCCAGCAGCTTGGAGTGGGAAGGGGACTACGAGCAGTACTTC. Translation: CASSLEWEGDYEQYF.

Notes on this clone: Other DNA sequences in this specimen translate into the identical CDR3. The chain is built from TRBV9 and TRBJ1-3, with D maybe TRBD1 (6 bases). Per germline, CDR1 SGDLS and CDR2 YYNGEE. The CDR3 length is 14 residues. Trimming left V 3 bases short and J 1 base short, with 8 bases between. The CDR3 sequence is CASSGTGSGNTIYF. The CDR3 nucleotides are TGTGCCAGCAGCGGCACAGGGTCTGGAAACACCATATATTTT.

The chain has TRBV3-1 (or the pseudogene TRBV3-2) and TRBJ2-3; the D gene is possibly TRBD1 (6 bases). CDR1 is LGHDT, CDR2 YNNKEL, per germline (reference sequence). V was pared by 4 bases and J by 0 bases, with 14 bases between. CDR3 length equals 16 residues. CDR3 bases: TGTGCCAGCAGCCCACCGTGGGGGCCTAGCACAGATACGCAGTATTTT. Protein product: CASSPPWGPSTDTQYF.

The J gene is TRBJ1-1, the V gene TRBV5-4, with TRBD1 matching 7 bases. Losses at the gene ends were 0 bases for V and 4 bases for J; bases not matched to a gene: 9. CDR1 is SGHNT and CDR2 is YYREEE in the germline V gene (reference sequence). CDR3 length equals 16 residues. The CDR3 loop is CASSLGFTGVTTEAFF. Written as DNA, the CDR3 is TGTGCCAGCAGCTTGGGATTTACAGGGGTTACCACTGAAGCTTTCTTT.

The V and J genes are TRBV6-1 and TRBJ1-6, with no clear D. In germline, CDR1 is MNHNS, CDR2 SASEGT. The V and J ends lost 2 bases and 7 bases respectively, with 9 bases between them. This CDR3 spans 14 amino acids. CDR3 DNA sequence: TGTGCCAGCAGTGAAAGGCGAGGAAATTCACCCCTCCACTTT. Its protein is CASSERRGNSPLHF.

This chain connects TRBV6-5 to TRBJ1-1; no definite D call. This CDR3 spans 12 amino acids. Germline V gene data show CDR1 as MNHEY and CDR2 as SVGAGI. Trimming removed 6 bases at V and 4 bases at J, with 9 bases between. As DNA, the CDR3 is TGTGCCAGCAGCTCGGTTCTCACTGAAGCTTTCTTT. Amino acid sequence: CASSSVLTEAFF.

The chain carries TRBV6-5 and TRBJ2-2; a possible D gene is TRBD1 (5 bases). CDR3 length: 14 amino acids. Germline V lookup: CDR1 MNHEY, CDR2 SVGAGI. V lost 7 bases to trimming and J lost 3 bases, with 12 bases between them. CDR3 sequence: CASTRTPDTGELFF. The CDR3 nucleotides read TGTGCCAGCACTAGGACACCCGACACCGGGGAGCTGTTTTTT.

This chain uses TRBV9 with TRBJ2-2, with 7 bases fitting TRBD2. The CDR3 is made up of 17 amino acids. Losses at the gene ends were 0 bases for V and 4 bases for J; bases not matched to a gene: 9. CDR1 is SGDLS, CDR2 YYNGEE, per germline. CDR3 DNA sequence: TGTGCCAGCAGCGTAGAAATTGACGGGACTATCACCGGGGAGCTGTTTTTT. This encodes CASSVEIDGTITGELFF.

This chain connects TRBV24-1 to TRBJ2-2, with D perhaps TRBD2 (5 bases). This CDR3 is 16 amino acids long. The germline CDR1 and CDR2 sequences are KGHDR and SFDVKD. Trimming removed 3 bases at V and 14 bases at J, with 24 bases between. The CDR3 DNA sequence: TGTGCCACCAGTGATCCACGGGCTTCGGGGAAGGTAGACCTGTTTTTT. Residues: CATSDPRASGKVDLFF.

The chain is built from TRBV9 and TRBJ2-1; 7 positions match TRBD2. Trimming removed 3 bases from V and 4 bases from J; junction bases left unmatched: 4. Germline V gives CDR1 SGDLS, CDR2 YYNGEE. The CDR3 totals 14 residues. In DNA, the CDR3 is TGTGCCAGCAGCGGTAGCGGGCGATACAATGAGCAGTTCTTC. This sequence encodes CASSGSGRYNEQFF.

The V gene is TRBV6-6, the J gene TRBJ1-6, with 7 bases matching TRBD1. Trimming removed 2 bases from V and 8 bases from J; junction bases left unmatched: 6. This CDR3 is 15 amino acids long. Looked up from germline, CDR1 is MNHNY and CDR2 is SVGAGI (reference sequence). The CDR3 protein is CASSYVNRGDSPLHF. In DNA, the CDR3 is TGTGCCAGCAGTTACGTGAACAGGGGTGATTCACCCCTCCACTTT.

DNA of the CDR3: TGTGCCAGCTCACCAAGGGGACAGGCCCCTACAACGGCCTATGGCTACACCTTC. It codes for CASSPRGQAPTTAYGYTF. The V gene is TRBV18, the J gene TRBJ1-2, with TRBD1 matching over 8 bases. Trimming took 2 bases from V and 4 from J; bases not matched to a gene: 15. CDR3 size: 18 residues. Germline V CDR1 and CDR2: KGHSH, LQKENI. Looking up the rest from reference TRBV18 and TRBJ1-2 gives the full variable domain: NAGVMQNPRHLVRRRGQEARLRCSPMKGHSHVYWYRQLPEEGLKFMVYLQKENIIDESGMPKERFSAEFPKEGPSILRIQQVVRGDSAAYFCASSPRGQAPTTAYGYTFGSGTRLTVV.

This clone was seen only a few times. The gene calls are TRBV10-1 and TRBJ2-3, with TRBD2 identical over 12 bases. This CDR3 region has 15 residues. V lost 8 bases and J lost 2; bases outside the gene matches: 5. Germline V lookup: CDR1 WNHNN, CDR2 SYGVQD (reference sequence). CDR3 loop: CASSRTSGATDTQYF. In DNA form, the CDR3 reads TGCGCCAGCTCCAGGACTAGCGGGGCCACAGATACGCAGTATTTT.